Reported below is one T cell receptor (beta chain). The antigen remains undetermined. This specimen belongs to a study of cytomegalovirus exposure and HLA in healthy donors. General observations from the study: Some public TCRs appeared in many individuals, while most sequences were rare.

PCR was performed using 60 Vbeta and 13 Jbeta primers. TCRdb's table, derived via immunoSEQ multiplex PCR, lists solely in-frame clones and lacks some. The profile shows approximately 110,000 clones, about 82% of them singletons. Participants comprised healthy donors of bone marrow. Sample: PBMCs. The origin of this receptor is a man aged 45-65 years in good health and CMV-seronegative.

The CDR3 DNA is TGTGCCAGTAGTAGGGGAGGGTCCGGGGGGGGCCGTATAGGAGAGACCCAGTACTTC. This sequence encodes CASSRGGSGGGRIGETQYF. This rearrangement joins TRBV19 to TRBJ2-5, with 8 positions matching TRBD2. Germline CDR1 and CDR2: LNHDA and SQIVND (reference sequence). The CDR3 runs 19 residues. V was pared by 4 bases and J by 4 bases, with 20 bases of the junction left unmatched.